This T cell receptor beta chain was retrieved from a study of cytomegalovirus exposure and HLA in healthy donors. Findings of the study overall: Most likely, a cluster of highly shared sequence variants arose as a sequencing artifact. For most TCR beta V segments, an earlier analysis put the productive rate at about 87% or about 30% of the time.

Primers for the PCR totalled 60 Vbeta and 13 Jbeta. Using immunoSEQ multiplex PCR, the repertoire was profiled, and TCRdb retains in-frame clones only, with some absent. The sample contains some 190,000 clones, about four fifths of which appear only once. CDR1 and CDR2 from the germline V gene are LNHDA and SQIVND (reference sequence). This CDR3 has 15 residues. Trimming removed 5 bases from V and 0 bases from J, with 12 bases in between. A remark on this clone: Its specificity is not known.

Sequencing used PBMCs. This TCR was sampled from a woman between 40 and 55 years old in good health and CMV-seronegative. This chain uses TRBV19 with TRBJ2-3; tentatively, D is TRBD2 (5 bases). The CDR3 here is CASSFRGDSTDTQYF. CDR3 sequence (DNA): TGTGCCAGTAGTTTCCGGGGAGATAGCACAGATACGCAGTATTTT.